This note documents a single TCR beta chain sequence. The data derive from a study of blood T cell repertoires in COVID-19. Study-wide background: Whether acute or convalescent, the COVID-19 samples came from the United States, Italy and Spain. PBMCs, B-cell-depleted T cells, or T cells provided the cDNA or gDNA that made up the material.

In the study's own analysis: Estimated nucleated cell counts came from reference gene primer amplification. Sequencing used immunoSEQ multiplex PCR; TCRdb keeps in-frame clones, though not all of them. V and J calls and clone size are copied from that table; D and trimming were computed from the DNA. The table lists approximately 190,000 clones, roughly four fifths of them singletons. This TCR was sampled from a woman in her thirties or forties with acute or convalescent COVID-19. Specimen: peripheral blood.

CDR3 amino acids: CASSSSRDTSRGYGYTF. DNA for the CDR3: TGTGCCAGCAGCTCGTCTCGGGACACATCGAGGGGCTATGGCTACACCTTC. The chain employs TRBV7-9 and TRBJ1-2, with D perhaps TRBD1 (6 bases). The V end was cut by 4 bases, the J end by 4 bases, with 22 bases between. CDR1 is SEHNR and CDR2 is FQNEAQ in the germline V gene (reference sequence). This CDR3 contains 17 residues.